This TCR beta chain was observed in a study of radiotherapy plus CTLA-4 blockade in lung cancer. For the study at large: Patients showed objective responses in about 20% of cases and disease control in roughly 34%.

General study points: Early blood T cell clone dynamics reportedly forecast response best, with interferon-beta.

This CDR3 spans 14 amino acids. CDR1 and CDR2 (germline): SEHNR, FQNEAQ (reference sequence). With 2 bases removed from V and 7 bases from J, the gap between germline ends came to 11 bases. This clone turned up a few times. Antigen: not known. The repertoire was sequenced with immunoSEQ multiplex PCR; TCRdb's copy has only in-frame clones and lacks some. This sample has 50,000 or so clones, with approximately 79% found just once. The receptor was isolated from a human donor with non-small cell lung cancer who had a partial response to radiotherapy plus ipilimumab. The V call is TRBV7-9, the J call TRBJ1-4, with TRBD1 as a possible D gene (5 bases). This material consisted of peripheral blood, taken from a patient treated with radiotherapy plus ipilimumab. CDR3 sequence reads: CASSLSVQGEKLFF. The CDR3 DNA is TGTGCCAGCAGCTTAAGTGTCCAGGGTGAAAAACTGTTTTTT. The full variable domain, its missing parts supplied by reference TRBV7-9 and TRBJ1-4, is DTGVSQNPRHKITKRGQNVTFRCDPISEHNRLYWYRQTLGQGPEFLTYFQNEAQLEKSRLLSDRFSAERPKGSFSTLEIQRTEQGDSAMYLCASSLSVQGEKLFFGSGTQLSVL.